This TCR beta chain emerged from a study of cytomegalovirus exposure and HLA in healthy donors. The study's findings and limits: Reported performance of the classifier showed diagnosis of cytomegalovirus status with high specificity and sensitivity. The HLA-A and HLA-B alleles of most subjects were reportedly predicted accurately from TCR beta sequences. Using a false discovery rate of 0.05, a later analysis showed that 16,951 TCR beta sequences were associated with HLA alleles.

The germline V gene has CDR1 MNHNS and CDR2 SASEGT. The ends were cut back, 4 bases at V and 4 bases at J, with 17 bases in the middle. The CDR3 contains 15 residues. PCR employed 60 Vbeta and 13 Jbeta primers. Here immunoSEQ multiplex PCR was the method, and the copy in TCRdb shows in-frame clones only, minus some. Found here are fewer than 150,000 clones; the top ten clones hold under 3.5%. In regard to this clone: The antigen is unknown.

This receptor was obtained from a man aged 35-49 years in good health and CMV-seronegative. Sample: PBMCs. V and J are TRBV6-1 and TRBJ2-7; D ambiguous. Written as DNA, the CDR3 is TGTGCCAGCAGTGTCGGGTTGGAATCTCGTTACGAGCAGTACTTC. This gives the protein CASSVGLESRYEQYF.